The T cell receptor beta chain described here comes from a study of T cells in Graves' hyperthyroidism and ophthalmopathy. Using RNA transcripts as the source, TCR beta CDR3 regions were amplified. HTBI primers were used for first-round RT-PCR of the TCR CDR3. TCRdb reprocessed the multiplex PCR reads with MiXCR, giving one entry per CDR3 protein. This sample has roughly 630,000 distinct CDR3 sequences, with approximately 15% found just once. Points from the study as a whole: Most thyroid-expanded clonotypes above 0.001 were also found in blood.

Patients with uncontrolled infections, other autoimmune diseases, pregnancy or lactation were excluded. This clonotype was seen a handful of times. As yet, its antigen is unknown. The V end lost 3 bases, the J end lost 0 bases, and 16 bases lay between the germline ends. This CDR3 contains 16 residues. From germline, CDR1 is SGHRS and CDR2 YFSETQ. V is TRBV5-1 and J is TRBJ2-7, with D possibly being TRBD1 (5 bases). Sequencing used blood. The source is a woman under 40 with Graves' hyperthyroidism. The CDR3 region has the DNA TGCGCCAGCAGCTCCCACTTGGGGCTTGGCTCCTACGAGCAGTACTTC. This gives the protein CASSSHLGLGSYEQYF.